This T cell receptor (beta chain) was obtained from a study of blood T cell repertoires in COVID-19. Overall study context: Samples taken during acute and convalescent COVID-19 were collected in the United States, Italy and Spain. T cells, B-cell-depleted T cells, or PBMCs supplied cDNA or gDNA.

Germline CDR1 SGHTA, CDR2 FQGNSA. The CDR3 has 15 residues. The germline V and J ends were trimmed by 7 bases and 4 bases, with 19 bases remaining between them. Assay used: immunoSEQ multiplex PCR; TCRdb lists only in-frame clones, some missing. The profile shows tens of thousands of clones, more than 80% of them singletons. The rearrangement joins TRBV7-2 to TRBJ1-1, with D possibly matching TRBD1 (6 bases). The clonotype originates from a man older than 75 with acute or convalescent COVID-19. Sequenced input: peripheral blood. CDR3 sequence: CASTLTGGSGTEAFF. For the CDR3, the DNA is TGTGCCAGCACCCTTACGGGGGGCTCAGGCACTGAAGCTTTCTTT.